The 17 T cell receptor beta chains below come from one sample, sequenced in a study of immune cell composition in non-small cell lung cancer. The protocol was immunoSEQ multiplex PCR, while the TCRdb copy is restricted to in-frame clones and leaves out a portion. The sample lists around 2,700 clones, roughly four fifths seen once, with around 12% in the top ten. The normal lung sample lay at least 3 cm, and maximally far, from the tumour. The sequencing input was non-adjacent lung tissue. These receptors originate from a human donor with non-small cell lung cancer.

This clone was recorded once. CDR3 DNA sequence: TGTGCCAGCAGTCCCCCGGGACAGGGAGGAAACACCATATATTTT. This encodes CASSPPGQGGNTIYF. The chain employs TRBV28 and TRBJ1-3, with TRBD1 matching over 9 bases. Germline assignment: CDR1 MDHEN and CDR2 SYDVKM. The CDR3 is made up of 15 amino acids. With 5 bases clipped from V and 4 bases from J, the junction kept 6 bases outside the gene matches.

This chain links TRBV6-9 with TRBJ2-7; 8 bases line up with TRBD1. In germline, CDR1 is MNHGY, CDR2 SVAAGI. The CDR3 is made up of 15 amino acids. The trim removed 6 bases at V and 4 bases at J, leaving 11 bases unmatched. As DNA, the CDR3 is TGTGCCAGCAGCCCCCGACAGGGGTGGTCTTACGAGCAGTACTTC. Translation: CASSPRQGWSYEQYF.

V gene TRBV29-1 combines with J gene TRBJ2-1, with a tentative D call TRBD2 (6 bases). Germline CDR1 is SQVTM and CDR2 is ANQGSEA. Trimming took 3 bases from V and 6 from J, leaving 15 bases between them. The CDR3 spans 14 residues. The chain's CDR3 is CSVDGGDLRNEQFF. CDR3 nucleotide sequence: TGCAGCGTTGATGGCGGGGATCTCCGCAATGAGCAGTTCTTC.

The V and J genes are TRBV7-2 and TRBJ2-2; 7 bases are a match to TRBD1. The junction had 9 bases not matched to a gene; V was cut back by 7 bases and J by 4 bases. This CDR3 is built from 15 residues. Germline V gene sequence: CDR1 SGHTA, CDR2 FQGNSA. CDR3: CASKGAGRGTGELFF. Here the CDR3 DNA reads TGTGCCAGCAAGGGGGCAGGGCGTGGCACCGGGGAGCTGTTTTTT.

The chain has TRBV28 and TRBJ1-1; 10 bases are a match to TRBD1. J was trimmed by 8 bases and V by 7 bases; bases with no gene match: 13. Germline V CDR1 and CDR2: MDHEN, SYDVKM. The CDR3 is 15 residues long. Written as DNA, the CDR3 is TGTGCCAGCACCTACCTGACAGGGGGCGCGAGAGAAGCTTTCTTT. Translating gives CASTYLTGGAREAFF.

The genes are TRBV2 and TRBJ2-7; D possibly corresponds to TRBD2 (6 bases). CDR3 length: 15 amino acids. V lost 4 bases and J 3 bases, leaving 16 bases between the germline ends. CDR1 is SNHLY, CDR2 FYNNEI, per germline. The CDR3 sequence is CASSGLEGGIYEQYF. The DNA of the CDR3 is TGTGCCAGCAGTGGCCTGGAGGGCGGGATCTACGAGCAGTACTTC.

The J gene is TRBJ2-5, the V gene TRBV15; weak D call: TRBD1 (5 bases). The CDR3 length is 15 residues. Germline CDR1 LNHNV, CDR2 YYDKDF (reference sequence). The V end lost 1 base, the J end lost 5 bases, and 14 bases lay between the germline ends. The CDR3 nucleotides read TGTGCCACCAGCAGAGGGACCGATCCAGGGGAGACCCAGTACTTC. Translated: CATSRGTDPGETQYF.

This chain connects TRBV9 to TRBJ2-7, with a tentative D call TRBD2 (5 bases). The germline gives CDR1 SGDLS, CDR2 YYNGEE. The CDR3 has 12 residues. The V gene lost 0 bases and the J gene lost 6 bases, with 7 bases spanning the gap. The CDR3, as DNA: TGTGCCAGCAGCGTAGGAGGGAGCGAGCAGTACTTC. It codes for CASSVGGSEQYF.

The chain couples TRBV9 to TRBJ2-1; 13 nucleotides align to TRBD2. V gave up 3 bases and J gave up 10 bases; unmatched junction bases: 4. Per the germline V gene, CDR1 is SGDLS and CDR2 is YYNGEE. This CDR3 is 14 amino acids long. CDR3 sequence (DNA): TGTGCCAGCAGCGCTTCGACTAGCGGGGGGGAGCAGTTCTTC. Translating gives CASSASTSGGEQFF.

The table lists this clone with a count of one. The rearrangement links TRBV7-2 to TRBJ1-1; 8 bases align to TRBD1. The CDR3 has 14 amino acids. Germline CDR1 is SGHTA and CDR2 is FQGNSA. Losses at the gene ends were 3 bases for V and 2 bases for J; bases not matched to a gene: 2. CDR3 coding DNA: TGTGCCAGCAGCTTCGACAGGGGTAACACTGAAGCTTTCTTT. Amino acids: CASSFDRGNTEAFF.

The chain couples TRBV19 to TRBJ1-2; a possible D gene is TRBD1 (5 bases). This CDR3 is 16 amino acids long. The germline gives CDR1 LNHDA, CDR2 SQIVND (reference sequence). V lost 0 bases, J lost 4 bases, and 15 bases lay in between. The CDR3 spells CASSIEAAGKPYGYTF. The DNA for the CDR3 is TGTGCCAGTAGTATAGAGGCCGCAGGGAAACCCTATGGCTACACCTTC.

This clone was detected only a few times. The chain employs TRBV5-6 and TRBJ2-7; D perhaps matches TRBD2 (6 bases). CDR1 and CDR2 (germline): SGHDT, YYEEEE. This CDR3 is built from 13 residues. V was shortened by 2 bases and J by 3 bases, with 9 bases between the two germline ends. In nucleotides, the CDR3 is TGTGCCAGCAGCTTTCCCGGGAGCTACGAGCAGTACTTC. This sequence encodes CASSFPGSYEQYF.

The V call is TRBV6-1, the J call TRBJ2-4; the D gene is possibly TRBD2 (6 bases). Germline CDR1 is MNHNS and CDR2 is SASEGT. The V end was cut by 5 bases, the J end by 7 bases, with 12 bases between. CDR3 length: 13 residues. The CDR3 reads CASSLASGNIQYF. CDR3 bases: TGTGCCAGCAGTCTAGCGTCGGGGAACATTCAGTACTTC.

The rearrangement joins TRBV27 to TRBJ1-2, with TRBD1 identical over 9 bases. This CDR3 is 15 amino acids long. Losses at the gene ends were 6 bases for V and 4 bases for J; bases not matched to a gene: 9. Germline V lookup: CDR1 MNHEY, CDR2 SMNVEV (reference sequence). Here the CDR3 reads CASSQPGQGVYGYTF. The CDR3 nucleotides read TGTGCCAGCAGCCAACCGGGACAGGGTGTCTATGGCTACACCTTC.

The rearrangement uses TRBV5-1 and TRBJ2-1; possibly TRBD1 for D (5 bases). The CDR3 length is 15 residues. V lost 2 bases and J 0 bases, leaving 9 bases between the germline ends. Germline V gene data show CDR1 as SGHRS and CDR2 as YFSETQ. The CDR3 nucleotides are TGCGCCAGCAGCTTCCAGGGAAGCTCCTACAATGAGCAGTTCTTC. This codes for CASSFQGSSYNEQFF.

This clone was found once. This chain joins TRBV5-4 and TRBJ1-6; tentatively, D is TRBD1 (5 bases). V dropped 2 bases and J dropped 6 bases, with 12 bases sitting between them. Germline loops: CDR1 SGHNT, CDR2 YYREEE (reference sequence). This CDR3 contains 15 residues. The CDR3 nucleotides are TGTGCCAGCAGCTTCTTCGGGGGACTTAATTCACCCCTCCACTTT. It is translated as CASSFFGGLNSPLHF.

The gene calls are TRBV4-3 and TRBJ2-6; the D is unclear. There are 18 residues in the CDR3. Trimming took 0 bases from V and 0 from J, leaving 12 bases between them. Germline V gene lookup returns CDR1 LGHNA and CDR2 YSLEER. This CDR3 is CASSQDTGEFSGANVLTF. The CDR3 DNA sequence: TGCGCCAGCAGCCAAGATACCGGAGAGTTCTCTGGGGCCAACGTCCTGACTTTC.